This TCR beta chain originates from a study of blood T cell repertoires in COVID-19. For the study at large: Specimens from acute and convalescent COVID-19 originated in the United States, Italy and Spain. Sources were T cells, B-cell-depleted T cells, or PBMCs; the material itself was cDNA or gDNA.

Original data processing: How many nucleated cells were present was estimated from reference gene primer amplification. TCRdb keeps only in-frame clones here, not all; method: immunoSEQ multiplex PCR. That table furnishes V, J and clone size, whereas the DNA furnished D and trimming. The sample shows 95,000 to 110,000 clones, 75% to 90% of them seen only once. V lost 4 bases, J lost 8 bases, and 5 bases stayed unmatched. The CDR3 has 12 residues. Per germline, CDR1 GTSNPN and CDR2 SVGIG (reference sequence). The source is a human donor in a cohort sampled during active COVID-19. The chain uses TRBV30 and TRBJ1-2; 9 bases match TRBD1. Sequencing input: peripheral blood. The CDR3 coding sequence is TGTGCCTGGACACAGGGGGCTCGGGGCTACACCTTC. It specifies CAWTQGARGYTF.